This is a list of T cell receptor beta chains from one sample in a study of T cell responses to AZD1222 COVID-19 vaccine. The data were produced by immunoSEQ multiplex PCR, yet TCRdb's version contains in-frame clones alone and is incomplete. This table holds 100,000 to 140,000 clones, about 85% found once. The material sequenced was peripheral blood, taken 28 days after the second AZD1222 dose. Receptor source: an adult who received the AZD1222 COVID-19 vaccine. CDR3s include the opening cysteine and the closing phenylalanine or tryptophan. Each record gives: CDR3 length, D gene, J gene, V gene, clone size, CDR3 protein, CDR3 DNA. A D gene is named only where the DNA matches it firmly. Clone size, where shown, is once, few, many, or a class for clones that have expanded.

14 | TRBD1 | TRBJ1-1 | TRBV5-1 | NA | CASSRQGRNTEAFF | TGCGCCAGCAGCAGACAGGGGCGGAACACTGAAGCTTTCTTT
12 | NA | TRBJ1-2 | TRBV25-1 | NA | CASSVDQEGYTF | TGTGCCAGCAGTGTAGACCAGGAGGGCTACACCTTC
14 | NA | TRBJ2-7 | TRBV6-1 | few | CASSDPSVPREQYF | TGTGCCAGCAGTGATCCGTCGGTTCCACGGGAGCAGTACTTC
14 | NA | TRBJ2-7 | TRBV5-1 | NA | CASSLPGVEVEQYF | TGCGCCAGCAGCTTACCGGGGGTCGAGGTCGAGCAGTACTTC
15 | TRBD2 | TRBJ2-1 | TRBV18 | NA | CASSPASGGFNEQFF | TGTGCCAGCTCACCCGCTAGCGGGGGTTTCAATGAGCAGTTCTTC
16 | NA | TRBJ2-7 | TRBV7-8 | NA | CASSLGGGSQFYEQYF | TGTGCCAGCAGCTTAGGAGGGGGGTCCCAATTCTACGAGCAGTACTTC
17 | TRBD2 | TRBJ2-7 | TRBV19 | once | CASSTFGAGGSSYEQYF | TGTGCCAGTAGCACCTTCGGAGCGGGGGGTAGCTCCTACGAGCAGTACTTC
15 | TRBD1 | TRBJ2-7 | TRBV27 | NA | CASSFTGTGAYEQYF | TGTGCCAGCAGTTTCACCGGGACAGGGGCCTACGAGCAGTACTTC
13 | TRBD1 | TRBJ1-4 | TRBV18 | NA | CASSVGQFEKLFF | TGTGCCAGCTCGGTGGGACAGTTTGAAAAACTGTTTTTT
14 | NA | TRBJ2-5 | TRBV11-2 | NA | CASSLNILGETQYF | TGTGCCAGCAGCTTAAACATACTAGGGGAGACCCAGTACTTC
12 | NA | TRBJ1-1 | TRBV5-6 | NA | CASSPDGGEAFF | TGTGCCAGCAGCCCGGACGGGGGTGAAGCTTTCTTT
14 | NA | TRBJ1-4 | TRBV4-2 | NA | CASSLPGGGEKLFF | TGTGCCAGCAGCCTCCCCGGGGGCGGTGAAAAACTGTTTTTT
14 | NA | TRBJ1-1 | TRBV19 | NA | CASSRATPDTEAFF | TGTGCCAGTAGTAGGGCAACCCCTGACACTGAAGCTTTCTTT
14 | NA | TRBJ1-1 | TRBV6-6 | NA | CASSPQGGGTEAFF | TGTGCCAGCAGCCCTCAAGGAGGTGGCACTGAAGCTTTCTTT
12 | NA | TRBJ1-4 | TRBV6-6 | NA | CATGLNNEKLFF | TGTGCCACGGGACTGAATAATGAAAAACTGTTTTTT
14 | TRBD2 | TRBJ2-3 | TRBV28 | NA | CASSGAVVTDTQYF | TGTGCCAGTAGCGGGGCTGTTGTTACAGATACGCAGTATTTT
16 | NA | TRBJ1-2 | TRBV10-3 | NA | CAISESGRSLGYGYTF | TGTGCCATCAGTGAGTCTGGCCGGAGTCTAGGCTATGGCTACACCTTC
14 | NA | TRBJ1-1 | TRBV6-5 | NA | CASSYSGVNTEAFF | TGTGCCAGCAGTTACTCGGGTGTGAACACTGAAGCTTTCTTT